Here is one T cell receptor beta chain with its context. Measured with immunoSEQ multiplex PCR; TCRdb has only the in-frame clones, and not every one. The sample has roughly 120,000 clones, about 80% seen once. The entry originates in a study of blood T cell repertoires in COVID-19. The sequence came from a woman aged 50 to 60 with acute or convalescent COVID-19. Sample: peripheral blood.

Written as DNA, the CDR3 is TGTGCCAGCAGTCCTCAGACAGATACGCAGTATTTT. The encoded protein is CASSPQTDTQYF. This sequence joins TRBV12-3 or TRBV12-4 and TRBJ2-3; D call uncertain. There are 12 residues in the CDR3. With 5 bases removed from V and 3 bases from J, the gap between germline ends came to 6 bases.